The present entry profiles one TCR beta chain with its context. Under the authors' procedure: It was from reference gene primer amplification that nucleated cell counts were estimated. Using immunoSEQ multiplex PCR, the repertoire was profiled, and TCRdb retains in-frame clones only, with some absent. V and J calls and clone size are given by that table; D and trimming were obtained from the DNA. The table records 250,000 to 300,000 clones, around 82% of them present only once. The germline gives CDR1 MDHEN, CDR2 SYDVKM. There are 16 residues in the CDR3. The V and J ends lost 5 bases and 8 bases, in that order; junction bases with no gene match: 13. The data stem from a study of blood T cell repertoires in COVID-19. Study in general: The origin of the acute and convalescent COVID-19 samples was the United States, Italy and Spain. PBMCs, B-cell-depleted T cells, or T cells provided the cDNA or gDNA that made up the material.

The rearrangement links TRBV28 to TRBJ2-1; 9 bases align to TRBD1. The origin of this receptor is a woman in her late teens or twenties with acute or convalescent COVID-19. Sequencing was carried out using peripheral blood. The CDR3 sequence: CASSLSVGQGPHEQFF. The CDR3 region has the DNA TGTGCCAGCAGTCTATCTGTGGGACAGGGCCCCCATGAGCAGTTCTTC.